A single sample gave rise to the 2 T cell receptor beta chains below, sequenced in a study of identical twins. TCRdb re-analysed the 5' RACE reads in MiXCR, keeping a single row per CDR3 protein. The table includes around 250,000 distinct CDR3 sequences, around 7% detected once. The sample also formed part of further work on yellow fever vaccine responses in identical twins.

Sequencing used memory (CD45RO+) T cells sorted from blood. The receptors here all came from a woman in her late teens or twenties in good health.

This chain joins TRBV20-1 and TRBJ1-2; no clear D. This CDR3 is 12 amino acids long. Trimming took off 3 bases at V and 4 bases at J, with 9 bases between the two ends. The germline CDR1 and CDR2 sequences are DFQATT and SNEGSKA (reference sequence). The CDR3 is CSARIQTYGYTF. CDR3 in DNA: TGCAGTGCTAGGATACAGACCTATGGCTACACCTTC.

A few counts support this clonotype. V gene TRBV11-2 combines with J gene TRBJ2-1; 9 bases fit TRBD2. Germline-derived CDR1 and CDR2 are SGHAT and FQNNGV. This CDR3 region has 15 residues. The junction had 9 bases not matched to a gene; V was cut back by 5 bases and J by 7 bases. Here the CDR3 reads CASSLMGLAANEQFF. The CDR3 DNA reads as TGTGCCAGCAGCCTTATGGGACTAGCCGCGAATGAGCAGTTCTTC.